The source of this T cell receptor (beta chain) is a study of blood T cells in healthy people across ages. Points from the study as a whole: Aged donors had fewer naive CD4+ cells and lower diversity than long-lived donors.

Note on this clonotype: Its antigen is unidentified.

It was with a sample-barcoded 5' primer and a J-beta primer mix that a second PCR of roughly 7 to 12 cycles was run. One entry per CDR3 protein, called by TCRdb with MiXCR from the 5' RACE reads. The table lists roughly 900,000 distinct CDR3 sequences, roughly 43% of them singletons. Germline V gives CDR1 LGHDT, CDR2 YNNKEL (reference sequence). This CDR3 region has 14 residues. The V and J ends lost 7 bases and 2 bases respectively, with 13 bases between them. The genes are TRBV3-1 and TRBJ2-3; D is ambiguous. Sequencing was done on a sample of blood. This receptor was obtained from a man younger than 40 in good health. The CDR3: CASNPRRITDTQYF. Written as DNA, the CDR3 is TGTGCCAGCAACCCCAGGCGGATCACAGATACGCAGTATTTT.